This TCR beta chain was obtained from a study of T cell changes during pregnancy in multiple sclerosis. Using immunoSEQ multiplex PCR, the repertoire was profiled, and TCRdb retains in-frame clones only, with some absent. The table lists tens of thousands of clones, 80% to 95% of them singletons. Source: peripheral blood, taken in the first trimester of pregnancy. The clonotype originates from a female donor with multiple sclerosis, enrolled in a pregnancy study.

CDR3 in DNA: TGTGCCAGCAGCAAAGGGACTAGCGGAGCCTACGAGCAGTACTTC. This sequence encodes CASSKGTSGAYEQYF. The chain carries TRBV5-6 and TRBJ2-7, with 11 positions matching TRBD2. This CDR3 is built from 15 residues. Germline V gene sequence: CDR1 SGHDT, CDR2 YYEEEE. The V segment lost 4 bases and the J segment 2 bases; nucleotides outside the gene matches: 5.